This T cell receptor (beta chain) was found in a study of blood T cell repertoires in COVID-19. The CDR3 length is 18 residues. V was clipped by 0 bases and J by 4 bases; unmatched bases: 6. This clone was detected a few times. Profiling relied on immunoSEQ multiplex PCR, and the TCRdb table lists in-frame clones only, not all of them. The table lists roughly 190,000 clones, roughly 90% of them singletons. The sequence was collected from a man aged 50 to 59 with acute or convalescent COVID-19. The chain joins TRBV5-3 to TRBJ2-1; the match to TRBD2 covers 14 bases. TRBV5-3 is classed as an ORF, of uncertain function. Sequenced: peripheral blood. For the CDR3, the DNA is TGTGCCAGAAGCTTGGGACTAGCGGGAGGGCAGAGTTACAATGAGCAGTTCTTC. Protein product: CARSLGLAGGQSYNEQFF.